This T cell receptor (beta chain) comes out of a study of blood T cell repertoires in COVID-19. Sequencing was performed with immunoSEQ multiplex PCR; in TCRdb, only in-frame clones are kept and a portion is missing. This sample has 200,000 to 300,000 clones, with around 87% found just once. Germline V CDR1 and CDR2: SQVTM, ANQGSEA. V was cut by 6 bases and J by 1 base, with 16 bases left in between. This CDR3 contains 15 residues. The source is a woman in her sixties or seventies with COVID-19, enrolled during active disease. The rearrangement uses TRBV29-1 and TRBJ1-5; tentative D call: TRBD1 (6 bases). Sequenced: peripheral blood. In nucleotides, the CDR3 is TGCAGCGTGAGTGAAAGGGGGACGAGCAATCAGCCCCAGCATTTT. This codes for CSVSERGTSNQPQHF. Supplemented by reference TRBV29-1 and TRBJ1-5, the full variable domain reads SAVISQKPSRDICQRGTSLTIQCQVDSQVTMMFWYRQQPGQSLTLIATANQGSEATYESGFVIDKFPISRPNLTFSTLTVSNMSPEDSSIYLCSVSERGTSNQPQHFGDGTRLSIL.